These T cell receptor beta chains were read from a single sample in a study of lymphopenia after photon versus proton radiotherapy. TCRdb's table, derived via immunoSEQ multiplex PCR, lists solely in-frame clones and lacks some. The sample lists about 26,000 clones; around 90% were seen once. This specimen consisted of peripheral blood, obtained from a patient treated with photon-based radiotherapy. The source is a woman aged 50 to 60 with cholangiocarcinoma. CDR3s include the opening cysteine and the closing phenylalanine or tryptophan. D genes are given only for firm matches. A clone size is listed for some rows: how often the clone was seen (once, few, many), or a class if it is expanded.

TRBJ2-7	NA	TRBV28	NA	TGTGCCAGCAGTTTCACTCCCAACTACGAGCAGTACTTC	CASSFTPNYEQYF
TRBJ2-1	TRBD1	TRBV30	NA	TGTGCCTGGACCCAGGGGGCTTCGGGAAATGAGCAGTTCTTC	CAWTQGASGNEQFF
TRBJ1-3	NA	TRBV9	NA	TGTGCCAGCAGCGAGGCCCCGCCGGACAGTTTAGGAAACACCATATATTTT	CASSEAPPDSLGNTIYF
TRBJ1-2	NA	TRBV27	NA	TGTGCCAGCAGTCATCGAGGGGACTATGGCTACACCTTC	CASSHRGDYGYTF
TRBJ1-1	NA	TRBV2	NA	TGTGCCAGCATGTGGGGCTTGGCGAACACTGAAGCTTTCTTT	CASMWGLANTEAFF
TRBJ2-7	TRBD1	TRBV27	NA	TGTGCCAGCAGTCGGACAGGGACCCTCTACGAGCAGTACTTC	CASSRTGTLYEQYF
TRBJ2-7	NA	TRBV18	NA	TGTGCCAGCTCAGAAGGGGGTCGGGTAGGCTACGAGCAGTACTTC	CASSEGGRVGYEQYF
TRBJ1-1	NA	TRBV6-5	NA	TGTGCCAGCAGTTACGAGGGGTTCGCTGAAGCTTTCTTT	CASSYEGFAEAFF
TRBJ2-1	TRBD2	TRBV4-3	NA	TGCGCCAGCAGCCAATATAGCGGGGGTCTCTACAATGAGCAGTTCTTC	CASSQYSGGLYNEQFF
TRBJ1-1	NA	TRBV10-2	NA	TGCGCCAGCAGTGATGTGACCATGAACACTGAAGCTTTCTTT	CASSDVTMNTEAFF
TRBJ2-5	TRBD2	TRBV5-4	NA	TGTGCCAGCAGCCTTGGGACTAGCGGGAGTCAAGAGACCCAGTACTTC	CASSLGTSGSQETQYF
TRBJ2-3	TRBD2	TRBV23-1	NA	TGCGCCAGCGGGCGACTAGCGGGGGACCCCGTAGATACGCAGTATTTT	CASGRLAGDPVDTQYF
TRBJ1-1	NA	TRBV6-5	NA	TGTGCCAGCAGTTACGACAGAGTGAACACTGAAGCTTTCTTT	CASSYDRVNTEAFF
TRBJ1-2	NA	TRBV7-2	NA	TGTGCCAGCAGCTTAGAATCGGGGAAACCTAACTATGGCTACACCTTC	CASSLESGKPNYGYTF
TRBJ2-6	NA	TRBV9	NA	TGTGCCAGCAGCGTAGAGGTCTCTGGGGCCAACGTCCTGACTTTC	CASSVEVSGANVLTF
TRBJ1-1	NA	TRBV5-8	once	TGTGCCAGCAGCTCGATTCGATTGAACACTGAAGCTTTCTTT	CASSSIRLNTEAFF
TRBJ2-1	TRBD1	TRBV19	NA	TGTGCCAGTAGTTCCGACAGGGGGTCCTACAATGAGCAGTTCTTC	CASSSDRGSYNEQFF
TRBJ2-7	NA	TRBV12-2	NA	TGTGCAAGTCGCTTGAGGAGGACACCCTCCTACGAGCAGTACTTC	CASRLRRTPSYEQYF
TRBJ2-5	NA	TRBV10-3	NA	TGTGCCATCAGAGTTTCGGGCTCGAAAGAGACCCAGTACTTC	CAIRVSGSKETQYF
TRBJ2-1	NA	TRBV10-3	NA	TGTGCCATCAGTGTACGCGGGAACAATGAGCAGTTCTTC	CAISVRGNNEQFF
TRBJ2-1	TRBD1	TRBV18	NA	TGTGCCAGCTCACCGTGGAAACAGGGGACCTACAATGAGCAGTTCTTC	CASSPWKQGTYNEQFF
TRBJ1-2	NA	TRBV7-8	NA	TGTGCCAGCAGCTTAGAGGATGACAACTATGGCTACACCTTC	CASSLEDDNYGYTF
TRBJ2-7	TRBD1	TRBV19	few	TGTGCCAGTAGTACACCGGGACAGAGCTACGAGCAGTACTTC	CASSTPGQSYEQYF
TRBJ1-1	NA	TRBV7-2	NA	TGTGCCAGCAGCTCTCAGGGGAACACTGAAGCTTTCTTT	CASSSQGNTEAFF
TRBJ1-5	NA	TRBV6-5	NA	TGTGCCAGCAGTTCAGGGCTCTCAAATCAGCCCCAGCATTTT	CASSSGLSNQPQHF
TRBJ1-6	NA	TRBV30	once	TGTGCCTGGAGTGTAGGAGGGGGGGAAAATTCACCCCTCCACTTT	CAWSVGGGENSPLHF
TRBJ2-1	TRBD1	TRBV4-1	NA	TGCGCCAGCAGCCATCTTACTAGATTAGGGACAGGGGCGAATGAGCAGTTCTTC	CASSHLTRLGTGANEQFF
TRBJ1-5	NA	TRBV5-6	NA	TGTGCCAGCAGCTTGGACGGGAGCAATCAGCCCCAGCATTTT	CASSLDGSNQPQHF
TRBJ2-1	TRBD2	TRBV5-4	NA	TGTGCCAGCAGGCTAGGGGTATCGACTAGCCCCTACAATGAGCAGTTCTTC	CASRLGVSTSPYNEQFF
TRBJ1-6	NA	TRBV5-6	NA	TGTGCCAGCCTCGAGTGGGCAGCCATCTATAATTCACCCCTCCACTTT	CASLEWAAIYNSPLHF
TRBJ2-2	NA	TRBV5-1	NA	TGCGCCAGCAGCTTGGCTGCGACCGGGGAGCTGTTTTTT	CASSLAATGELFF
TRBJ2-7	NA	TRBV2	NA	TGTGCCAGCACGGAGTCCTACGAGCAGTACTTC	CASTESYEQYF
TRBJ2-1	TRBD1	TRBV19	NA	TGTGCCAGTAAACGCCCCGGGACAGGTTACAATGAGCAGTTCTTC	CASKRPGTGYNEQFF
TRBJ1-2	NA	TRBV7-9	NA	TGTGCCAGCAGCAAGACCGACCACTATGGCTACACCTTC	CASSKTDHYGYTF
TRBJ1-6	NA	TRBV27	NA	TGTGCCAGCAGTCTAGAGCGGTTGAGGTCACCCCTCCACTTT	CASSLERLRSPLHF
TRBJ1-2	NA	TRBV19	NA	TGTGCCAGTAGTCACGGACCGTCGTTGTATGGCTACACCTTC	CASSHGPSLYGYTF
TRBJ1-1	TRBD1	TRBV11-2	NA	TGTGCCAGCAGCTTAGTTAGGGGGCGCAACACTGAAGCTTTCTTT	CASSLVRGRNTEAFF
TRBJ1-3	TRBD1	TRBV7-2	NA	TGTGCCAGCAGCTTAGAGGTAGGACAGGTGTCGAACACCATATATTTT	CASSLEVGQVSNTIYF
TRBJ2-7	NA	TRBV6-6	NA	TGTGCCAGCAGAAAGGGGGGGAGCTCCTACGAGCAGTACTTC	CASRKGGSSYEQYF
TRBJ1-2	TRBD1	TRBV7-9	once	TGTGCCAGCAGCCCGCGTATGTGGACAGGGGGCGGCTACACCTTC	CASSPRMWTGGGYTF
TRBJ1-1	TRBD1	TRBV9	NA	TGTGCCAGCAGCGCAGGGACAGACACTGAAGCTTTCTTT	CASSAGTDTEAFF
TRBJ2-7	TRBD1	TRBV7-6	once	TGTGCCAGCAGCCTAGCCCCGACAGGGAACTACGAGCAGTACTTC	CASSLAPTGNYEQYF
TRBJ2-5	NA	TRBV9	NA	TGTGCCAGCAGCTTTCCTAGGGGAGGCTTGGAGACCCAGTACTTC	CASSFPRGGLETQYF
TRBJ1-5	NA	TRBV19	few	TGTGCCAGTAGTCCTCGAGATAGGCCCCAGCATTTT	CASSPRDRPQHF
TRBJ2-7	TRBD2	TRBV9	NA	TGTGCCAGCAGCGTAGGGGTTAGCGGGGAGTACGAGCAGTACTTC	CASSVGVSGEYEQYF
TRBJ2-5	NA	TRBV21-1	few	TGTGCCAGCAGCGCCCGAAAATCGCTAGCGTTGAGGGTTGGGGGAGAGACCCAGTACTTC	CASSARKSLALRVGGETQYF
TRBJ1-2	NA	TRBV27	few	TGTGCCAGCAGTTACGGCCCGAGGGCCACCTACACCTTC	CASSYGPRATYTF
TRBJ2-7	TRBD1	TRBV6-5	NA	TGTGCCAGCAGTCAAGGGACAGAAGGCTCCTACGAGCAGTACTTC	CASSQGTEGSYEQYF
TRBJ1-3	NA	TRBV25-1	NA	TGTGCCAGCAGTAGTTTGCGGCTCACCAACCCTGGAAACACCATATATTTT	CASSSLRLTNPGNTIYF
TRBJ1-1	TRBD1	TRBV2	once	TGTGCCAGCAAGAAGGGGCAGGGGGATAAAGGAGCTTTCTTT	CASKKGQGDKGAFF
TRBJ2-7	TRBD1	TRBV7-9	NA	TGTGCCAGCAGCTTAGCGGAGACACAGGGGAACGAGCAGTACTTC	CASSLAETQGNEQYF
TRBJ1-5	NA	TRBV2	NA	TGTGCCAGCAGTGATGATAGCAATCAGCCCCAGCATTTT	CASSDDSNQPQHF
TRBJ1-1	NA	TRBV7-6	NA	TGTGCCAGCAGCACAGGGAGGCTCGCTTTCTTT	CASSTGRLAFF